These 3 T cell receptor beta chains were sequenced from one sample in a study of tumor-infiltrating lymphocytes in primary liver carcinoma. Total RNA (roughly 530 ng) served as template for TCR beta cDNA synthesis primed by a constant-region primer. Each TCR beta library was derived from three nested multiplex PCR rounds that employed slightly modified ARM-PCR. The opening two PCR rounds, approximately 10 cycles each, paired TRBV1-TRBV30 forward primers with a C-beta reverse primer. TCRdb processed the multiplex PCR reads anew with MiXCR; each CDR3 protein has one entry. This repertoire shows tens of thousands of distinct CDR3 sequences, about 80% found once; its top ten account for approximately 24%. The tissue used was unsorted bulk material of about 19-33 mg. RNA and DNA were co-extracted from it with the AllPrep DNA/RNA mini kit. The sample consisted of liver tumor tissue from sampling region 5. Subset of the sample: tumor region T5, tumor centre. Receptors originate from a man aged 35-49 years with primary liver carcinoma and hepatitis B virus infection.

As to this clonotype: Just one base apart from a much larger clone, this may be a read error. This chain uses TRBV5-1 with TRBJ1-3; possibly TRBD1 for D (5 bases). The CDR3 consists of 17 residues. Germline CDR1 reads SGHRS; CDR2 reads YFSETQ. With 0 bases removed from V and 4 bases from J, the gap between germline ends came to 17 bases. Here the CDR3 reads CASSLESQRGAGNTIYF. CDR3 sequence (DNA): TGCGCCAGCAGCTTGGAGAGCCAGAGGGGAGCAGGAAACACCATATATTTT.

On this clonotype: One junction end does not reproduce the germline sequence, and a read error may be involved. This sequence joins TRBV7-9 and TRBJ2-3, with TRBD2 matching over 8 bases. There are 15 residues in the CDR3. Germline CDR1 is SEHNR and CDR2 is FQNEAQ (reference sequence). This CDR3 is CASSPLAAGDDKQYF. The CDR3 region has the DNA TGTGCCAGCAGCCCATTGGCAGCGGGAGATGATAAGCAGTATTTT.

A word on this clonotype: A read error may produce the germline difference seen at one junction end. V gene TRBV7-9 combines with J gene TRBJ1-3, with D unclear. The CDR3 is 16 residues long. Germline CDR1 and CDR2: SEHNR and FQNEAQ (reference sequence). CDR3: CTSSPPSGVSRNTIYF. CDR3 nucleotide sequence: TGTACCAGCAGCCCACCCTCTGGGGTGAGTAGAAACACCATATATTTT.